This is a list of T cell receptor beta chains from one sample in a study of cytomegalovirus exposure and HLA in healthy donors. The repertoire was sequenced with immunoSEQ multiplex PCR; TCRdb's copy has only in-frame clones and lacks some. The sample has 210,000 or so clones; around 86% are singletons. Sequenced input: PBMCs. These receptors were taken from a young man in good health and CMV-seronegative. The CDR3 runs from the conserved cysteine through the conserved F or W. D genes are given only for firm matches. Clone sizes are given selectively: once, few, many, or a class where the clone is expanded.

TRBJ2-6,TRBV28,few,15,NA,CASSLQGSGANGLTF,TGTGCCAGCAGTTTACAGGGGTCTGGGGCCAACGGCCTGACTTTC
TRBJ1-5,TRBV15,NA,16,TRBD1,CATSPSGQGRIQPQHF,TGTGCCACCAGTCCGAGTGGACAGGGGAGGATTCAGCCCCAGCATTTT
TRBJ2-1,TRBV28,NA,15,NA,CASSPRIGEYNEQFF,TGTGCCAGCAGTCCGAGGATAGGGGAATACAATGAGCAGTTCTTC
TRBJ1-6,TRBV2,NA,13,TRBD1,CASRVEQGEPLHF,TGTGCCAGCAGGGTCGAACAGGGGGAGCCCCTCCACTTT
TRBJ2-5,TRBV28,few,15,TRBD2,CASTSGGGGSETQYF,TGTGCCAGCACTTCGGGGGGGGGAGGGAGCGAGACCCAGTACTTC
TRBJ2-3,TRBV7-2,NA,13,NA,CASSSRQYDTQYF,TGTGCCAGCAGCTCTCGACAGTATGATACGCAGTATTTT
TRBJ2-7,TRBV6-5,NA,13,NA,CASSYRTDYEQYF,TGTGCCAGCAGTTACCGGACAGACTACGAGCAGTACTTC
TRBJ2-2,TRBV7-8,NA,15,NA,CASSLAGTIAGELFF,TGTGCCAGCAGCTTAGCGGGGACAATCGCCGGGGAGCTGTTTTTT
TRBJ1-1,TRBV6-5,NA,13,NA,CASRDRMNTEAFF,TGTGCCAGCAGAGACAGGATGAACACTGAAGCTTTCTTT
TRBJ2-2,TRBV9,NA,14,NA,CASSLAIDTGELFF,TGTGCCAGCAGCCTAGCCATTGACACCGGGGAGCTGTTTTTT
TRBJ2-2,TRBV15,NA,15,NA,CATKEISGGAGELFF,TGTGCCACAAAAGAAATATCAGGCGGGGCCGGGGAGCTGTTTTTT
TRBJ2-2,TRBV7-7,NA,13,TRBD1,CASSQTGGRELFF,TGTGCTAGCAGCCAGACAGGGGGTCGGGAGCTGTTTTTT
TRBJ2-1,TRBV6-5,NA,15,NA,CASSYGGPPYNEQFF,TGTGCCAGCAGTTACGGGGGCCCCCCCTACAATGAGCAGTTCTTC
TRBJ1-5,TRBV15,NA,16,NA,CATSRDSVTVNQPQHF,TGTGCCACCAGCAGAGATTCAGTAACCGTTAATCAGCCCCAGCATTTT
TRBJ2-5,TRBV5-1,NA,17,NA,CASSPGSVRGRRETQYF,NA
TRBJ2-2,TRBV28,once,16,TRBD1,CASSFLGGQFTGELFF,TGTGCCAGCAGTTTCTTAGGGGGACAGTTCACCGGGGAGCTGTTTTTT
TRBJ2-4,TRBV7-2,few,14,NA,CASSPRLAKNIQYF,TGTGCCAGCAGCCCAAGACTAGCCAAAAACATTCAGTACTTC
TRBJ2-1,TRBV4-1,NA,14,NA,CASSLRQSSGEQFF,TGCGCCAGCAGCTTACGACAGTCCAGTGGTGAGCAGTTCTTC
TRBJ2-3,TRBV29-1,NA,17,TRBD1,CSVLRDRGTASTDTQYF,TGCAGCGTCCTCCGGGACAGGGGTACTGCTAGCACAGATACGCAGTATTTT
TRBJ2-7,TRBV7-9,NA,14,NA,CASSPGTTAYEQYF,TGTGCCAGCAGCCCCGGGACAACTGCCTACGAGCAGTACTTC
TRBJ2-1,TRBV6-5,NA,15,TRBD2,CATTHIAGVGNEQFF,TGTGCCACCACCCACATAGCGGGGGTGGGCAATGAGCAGTTCTTC
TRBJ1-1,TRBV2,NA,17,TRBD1,CASAGVLTGSGWTEAFF,TGTGCCAGCGCTGGCGTGTTGACAGGGTCAGGGTGGACTGAAGCTTTCTTT
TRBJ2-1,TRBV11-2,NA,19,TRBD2,CASSLTSGGTYSSYNEQFF,TGTGCCAGCAGCTTGACTAGCGGGGGGACCTATAGCTCCTACAATGAGCAGTTCTTC